A selection of T cell receptor beta chains follows, all from one sample in a study of blood T cell repertoires in COVID-19. Sequencing was performed with immunoSEQ multiplex PCR; in TCRdb, only in-frame clones are kept and a portion is missing. The profile covers 200,000 to 250,000 clones, with around 87% appearing a single time and around 15% taken by the ten largest. Material for sequencing was PBMCs or T cells enriched from blood (not recorded which). The receptors originated from a man aged 30 to 39 who had been exposed to COVID-19. The CDR3 runs from the conserved cysteine through the conserved F or W. A D gene is named only where the DNA matches it firmly. Some rows mark clone size as missing; the rest say once, few, many or name a class of expanded clone.

d_call j_call clone_size v_call cdr3_aa cdr3_nt
TRBD1 TRBJ2-1 NA TRBV9 CASSPSPRGFGSYNEQFF TGTGCCAGCAGCCCATCCCCCAGGGGGTTTGGGTCCTACAATGAGCAGTTCTTC
NA TRBJ2-7 NA TRBV3-1/TRBV3-2 CASSQRGIYEQYF TGTGCCAGCAGCCAAAGGGGGATCTACGAGCAGTACTTC
TRBD2 TRBJ2-7 NA TRBV11-2 CASSLDAGGRYEQYF TGTGCCAGCAGCTTAGATGCGGGGGGGAGATACGAGCAGTACTTC
NA TRBJ2-1 NA TRBV5-1 CASSLGFERSEQFF TGCGCCAGCAGCTTGGGGTTTGAGAGGAGTGAGCAGTTCTTC
NA TRBJ1-5 NA TRBV18 CASSPPGDFQPQHF TGTGCCAGCTCACCACCGGGGGACTTTCAGCCCCAGCATTTT
TRBD2 TRBJ2-3 once TRBV7-8 CASSLGASGGYYF TGTGCCAGCAGCTTAGGGGCTAGCGGGGGTTACTATTTT
TRBD2 TRBJ2-5 NA TRBV6-5 CASTEYPGGGTQYF TGTGCCAGCACCGAGTATCCGGGGGGAGGGACCCAGTACTTC
NA TRBJ1-1 NA TRBV5-6 CASGRGFWLNTEAFF TGTGCCAGCGGCAGGGGTTTTTGGCTGAACACTGAAGCTTTCTTT
TRBD1 TRBJ1-2 few TRBV4-3 CASSRTGTGVGYTF TGCGCCAGCAGCCGAACCGGGACAGGGGTTGGCTACACCTTC
TRBD1 TRBJ2-1 NA TRBV7-2 CASSLARDSRYNEQFF TGTGCCAGCAGCTTAGCCCGGGACAGCCGATACAATGAGCAGTTCTTC
NA TRBJ2-3 NA TRBV19 CASSPTGVVTDTQYF TGTGCCAGTAGTCCTACGGGGGTTGTGACAGATACGCAGTATTTT
NA TRBJ1-2 NA TRBV3-1/TRBV3-2 CASSQTRTVYGYTF TGTGCCAGCAGCCAAACCAGGACAGTCTATGGCTACACCTTC
NA TRBJ1-1 NA TRBV7-3 CASSQQGTRNTEAFF TGTGCCAGCAGCCAACAGGGAACGAGGAACACTGAAGCTTTCTTT
TRBD2 TRBJ2-1 NA TRBV27 CATKAWTSLDEQFF TGTGCCACCAAGGCTTGGACTAGCTTAGATGAGCAGTTCTTC
NA TRBJ1-5 NA TRBV5-4 CASSIDSQPQHF TGTGCCAGCAGCATTGACTCTCAGCCCCAGCATTTT
NA TRBJ1-2 NA TRBV15 CATSREPRQAKYGYTF TGTGCCACCAGCAGAGAGCCCAGGCAGGCAAAATATGGCTACACCTTC
NA TRBJ1-1 NA TRBV7-9 CASSSRPGNTEAFF TGTGCCAGCAGCTCTCGGCCGGGTAACACTGAAGCTTTCTTT
NA TRBJ1-1 NA TRBV7-9 CASRPRESNTEAFF TGTGCCAGCAGGCCCAGGGAATCGAACACTGAAGCTTTCTTT
NA TRBJ1-6 NA TRBV6-4 CASSDTASAPLHF TGTGCCAGCAGTGACACCGCGTCGGCACCCCTCCACTTT
TRBD1 TRBJ2-2 NA TRBV30 CAWSVTGTGGTGELFF TGTGCCTGGAGTGTCACCGGGACAGGGGGAACCGGGGAGCTGTTTTTT
TRBD1 TRBJ2-7 NA TRBV25-1 CASSEARTGRQYF TGTGCCAGCAGTGAGGCACGGACAGGGCGGCAGTACTTC
NA TRBJ2-4 NA TRBV7-6 CASSPGRGRTKNIQYF TGTGCCAGCAGCCCCGGCCGGGGTAGGACCAAAAACATTCAGTACTTC
TRBD1 TRBJ1-1 NA TRBV5-4 CASSLPTGANTEAFF TGTGCCAGCAGCTTACCAACAGGGGCGAACACTGAAGCTTTCTTT
NA TRBJ1-4 few TRBV2 CASSEDYNEKLFF TGTGCCAGCAGTGAGGACTACAATGAAAAACTGTTTTTT
NA TRBJ1-1 once TRBV4-1 CASSQDRWNTEAFF TGCGCCAGCAGCCAAGACAGGTGGAACACTGAAGCTTTCTTT
NA TRBJ2-2 NA TRBV2 CATSKTDYTGELFF TGTGCCACCTCAAAGACAGATTACACCGGGGAGCTGTTTTTT
NA TRBJ1-4 NA TRBV10-1 CASSGFVEPTAEKLFF TGCGCCAGCAGTGGGTTCGTTGAGCCTACCGCGGAAAAACTGTTTTTT
TRBD1 TRBJ1-2 NA TRBV6-5 CASSYVQGGGYTF TGTGCCAGCAGTTACGTACAGGGGGGCGGCTACACCTTC
NA TRBJ1-1 NA TRBV3-1/TRBV3-2 CASSQDRGGTEAFF TGTGCCAGCAGCCAAGATCGGGGGGGCACTGAAGCTTTCTTT
TRBD1 TRBJ1-6 NA TRBV5-1 CASSLGQLRGGDSPLHF TGCGCCAGCAGCTTGGGACAGCTTCGAGGGGGCGATTCACCCCTCCACTTT
NA TRBJ2-5 NA TRBV5-4 CASSSTGPDETQYF TGTGCCAGCAGTTCTACAGGGCCTGACGAGACCCAGTACTTC
TRBD2 TRBJ2-5 NA TRBV3-1/TRBV3-2 CASSQAPPTSGGQETQYF TGTGCCAGCAGCCAAGCCCCTCCGACTAGCGGGGGGCAAGAGACCCAGTACTTC
NA TRBJ2-5 NA TRBV13 CASSPDLREETQYF TGTGCCAGCAGTCCCGACCTTCGGGAAGAGACCCAGTACTTC
NA TRBJ2-7 once TRBV6-5 CASSPVYLTYEQYF TGTGCCAGCAGTCCTGTATACCTAACCTACGAGCAGTACTTC
TRBD1 TRBJ1-6 NA TRBV19 CASSNGQGLNSPLHF TGTGCCAGTAGCAATGGACAGGGCCTCAATTCACCCCTCCACTTT
TRBD1 TRBJ2-5 NA TRBV10-1 CASSETGDRVETQYF TGCGCCAGCAGTGAAACCGGGGACAGGGTTGAGACCCAGTACTTC
NA TRBJ2-3 NA TRBV18 CASSPGSGAGDTDTQYF TGTGCCAGCTCACCAGGCTCGGGGGCGGGGGACACAGATACGCAGTATTTT
TRBD1 TRBJ2-7 NA TRBV29-1 CSVPGQGSSYEQYF TGCAGCGTTCCTGGACAGGGTAGCTCCTACGAGCAGTACTTC
NA TRBJ2-7 NA TRBV4-2 CASSQEAGAYEQYF TGTGCCAGCAGCCAGGAGGCAGGGGCCTACGAGCAGTACTTC
NA TRBJ1-4 NA TRBV9 CASSVNTRDKLFF TGTGCCAGCAGCGTAAACACCCGGGATAAACTGTTTTTT
TRBD2 TRBJ2-1 NA TRBV5-5 CASSFIPVPTSGDNEQFF TGTGCCAGCAGCTTTATTCCAGTCCCGACTAGCGGAGACAATGAGCAGTTCTTC
NA TRBJ2-5 NA TRBV27 CASRLARGGTQYF TGTGCCAGCAGGCTAGCGAGGGGGGGAACCCAGTACTTC
NA TRBJ1-5 NA TRBV28 CASTRTRGDNQPQHF TGTGCCAGCACCAGGACCAGGGGAGACAATCAGCCCCAGCATTTT
TRBD1 TRBJ1-1 NA TRBV27 CASRPDRGEVTEAFF TGTGCCAGCAGGCCCGACAGGGGCGAAGTCACTGAAGCTTTCTTT
NA TRBJ1-2 NA TRBV5-5 CASSLALTGRIYGYTF TGTGCCAGCAGCTTGGCCCTCACAGGGAGAATCTATGGCTACACCTTC
NA TRBJ1-5 NA TRBV19 CASSTTGIQPQHF TGTGCCAGTAGTACAACAGGTATTCAGCCCCAGCATTTT
NA TRBJ2-7 NA TRBV6-5 CASSSAEQYF TGTGCCAGCTCTAGTGCCGAGCAGTACTTC